This T cell receptor beta chain originates from a study of blood T cells in healthy people across ages (dated by TCRdb to between 2014 and 2017). Background on the whole study: In model experiments, template switching captured about one uniquely barcoded TCR beta cDNA molecule for every two T cells. The study analyzed two additional independent replicas of 1 million unique cDNA reads from the same blood draw for two donors, one aged 18 to 30 and one aged 80 or older. Using deep sequencing normalized with unique cDNA molecular identifiers, the study measured how TCR beta repertoire diversity changes with age. The donors were split into four age groups: young (average around 16 years), middle-aged (39), aged (roughly 65) and long-lived (approximately 80). Donors of different ages were randomly distributed across sequencing lanes to avoid experimental bias.

Results the study describes overall, beyond this receptor: Because donor CMV infection status was unknown, age-related changes in expanded clonotypes were potentially confounded. Conclusive comparison of naive and antigen-experienced compartments was prevented by the profiling of bulk unsorted PBMCs. Observed TCR beta diversity correlated strongly with the percentage of naive T cells measured by flow cytometry. As age increased, observed TCR beta diversity per million T cells dropped in a roughly linear way, and a significant reduction was already evident by age about 36. Estimates of total diversity based on one million sequenced T cells were regarded as lower bounds and as underestimates. The long-lived group showed more naive CD4+ T cells, fewer expanded clones and increased TCR diversity than the aged group, suggesting age selection.

Library method: 5' RACE. Sequenced on an Illumina HiSeq 2500. The second PCR ran for about 7 to 11 cycles and used a J-beta primer mix along with a sample-barcoded 5' primer. A template-switch 5' adaptor carrying 12 random nucleotides introduced a unique molecular identifier onto each TCR beta cDNA molecule. At least 2.5 million CDR3-containing paired-end reads were obtained from each sample. First-strand cDNA was synthesized from all RNA with the Mint cDNA synthesis kit, primed by a TRBC-specific oligonucleotide. After uracil-DNA glycosylase treatment, a first 18-cycle PCR used universal primers M1SS and BC2_uni_R on all cDNA. As for the original processing: Normalization of each sample was performed by random selection of 1 million high-quality reads, each carrying a distinct molecular identifier. Reads with shared molecular identifiers were discarded instead of being binned into consensus sequences. MiTCR, set to a Q25 quality threshold and the strictest error-elimination algorithm, was used for CDR3 identification, clonotype clustering and error correction. Lower-bound total TCR beta diversity was estimated with a nonparametric unseen species model using Euler transformation. TCRdb redid the processing of the public reads, applying fastp at Q25 and MiXCR, and retained in-frame beta chains. Under each unique CDR3 protein, matching rows form one entry showing the most common genes and DNA. TCRdb's processing, not the authors' own work, is the source of the V and J calls. The sample includes around 500,000 distinct CDR3 sequences, with 40% to 50% observed a single time. The ten largest clones represent approximately 25% of the sample.

In the case of this clonotype: Its antigen is not yet known. Base-call qualities are not available, and no considerably larger clone is one nucleotide away.

Donors were a few dozen systemically healthy Caucasian individuals from Russia aged roughly 6 to 95 years. Each donor gave approximately 9.3 milliliters of peripheral blood, collected into EDTA-treated Vacutainer tubes. Ficoll-Paque density-gradient centrifugation was used to isolate PBMCs, with at least 6.5 million per sample. Total RNA, at least 6 micrograms per sample, was extracted from PBMCs with Trizol reagent. For every donor, an aliquot of PBMCs went through flow cytometry to measure the percentages of naive CD45RAhigh/CD27high T cells. The CDR3 has 12 amino acids, counting the end cysteine and phenylalanine. Just the 36-base CDR3 DNA is kept, in frame starting at base 1. CDR1 and CDR2 were assigned from the germline V gene (reference sequence) as DFQATT and SNEGSKA. V lost 5 bases and J lost 2 bases; the stretch between them is 10 bases long.

The TCR comes from an elderly man in good health. The V gene is TRBV20-1 and the J gene is TRBJ2-7; D gene: possibly TRBD2, on 5 matching bases. The sample taken for sequencing was blood. The nucleotide sequence is TGCAGTGCTCTTCGGGGAACCTACGAGCAGTACTTC. Translated, it gives CSALRGTYEQYF.